These 25 T cell receptor beta chains were sequenced from one sample in a study of blood T cells in healthy people across ages. The second PCR ran roughly 7 to 11 cycles with a sample-barcoded 5' primer and J-beta primers. TCRdb re-called the 5' RACE reads through MiXCR, storing one row per CDR3 protein. The repertoire holds around 320,000 distinct CDR3 sequences, roughly 26% seen once, with 25% to 35% in the top ten. Input material: blood. These receptors were collected from a woman between 70 and 85 years old in good health.

The table lists this clonotype with a few counts. The junction differs from germline at one of its ends, possibly a read error. The chain has TRBV7-7 and TRBJ2-2; perhaps TRBD2 as D (5 bases). In germline, CDR1 is SSHAT, CDR2 FNYEAQ (reference sequence). The CDR3 loop spans 15 amino acids. The CDR3 loop is CASSPRGFGTGELFF. DNA for the CDR3: TGTGCTAGCAGCCCTCGGGGATTTGGCACCGGGGAGCTGTTTTTT.

The DNA for the CDR3 is TGTGCCAGCTCACTCTCCGGGGGTAATAATGAAAAACTGTTTTTT. This gives the protein CASSLSGGNNEKLFF. V is TRBV18 and J is TRBJ1-4, with D perhaps TRBD1 (5 bases). Trimming cost V 4 bases and J 4 bases, with 13 bases left between them. Germline values: CDR1 KGHSH, CDR2 LQKENI. The CDR3 has 15 amino acids. The whole variable domain, filled in from reference TRBV18 and TRBJ1-4, reads NAGVMQNPRHLVRRRGQEARLRCSPMKGHSHVYWYRQLPEEGLKFMVYLQKENIIDESGMPKERFSAEFPKEGPSILRIQQVVRGDSAAYFCASSLSGGNNEKLFFGSGTQLSVL.

In this sample, this clonotype turned up a few times. V usage is TRBV6-6 and J usage is TRBJ2-1, with a weak D call TRBD2 (7 bases). The J call may be in error: the DNA end matches TRBJ2-5 better. Germline V CDR1 and CDR2: MNHNY, SVGAGI (reference sequence). There are 16 residues in the CDR3. This chain's CDR3 is CASGRQGTKGGGTQYF. The CDR3 region has the DNA TGTGCCAGCGGCCGTCAAGGGACAAAAGGCGGGGGGACCCAGTACTTC.

This clonotype has at least ten counts. The V call is TRBV15, the J call TRBJ1-2; D is unresolved. Germline assignment: CDR1 LNHNV and CDR2 YYDKDF (reference sequence). V lost 6 bases to trimming and J lost 5 bases, with 13 bases between them. The CDR3 totals 13 residues. CDR3 loop: CATSKLIAYGYTF. The CDR3 coding sequence is TGTGCCACCAGTAAACTGATCGCGTATGGCTACACCTTC.

The rearrangement joins TRBV7-2 to TRBJ2-7; D not certain. V lost 0 bases and J lost 0, with 9 bases in between. Germline assignment: CDR1 SGHTA and CDR2 FQGNSA. This CDR3 has 15 residues. CDR3 bases: TGTGCCAGCAGCTTAGCCAGTCTGAGCTCCTACGAGCAGTACTTC. This sequence encodes CASSLASLSSYEQYF.

The gene calls are TRBV9 and TRBJ2-3; 8 bases fit TRBD2. This CDR3 has 15 amino acids. Trimming removed 0 bases from V and 1 base from J; junction bases left unmatched: 1. The V gene's germline CDR1 is SGDLS and CDR2 YYNGEE. CDR3 sequence: CASSVDGRGTDTQYF. CDR3 nucleotide sequence: TGTGCCAGCAGCGTAGACGGGAGGGGCACAGATACGCAGTATTTT.

This clonotype showed up just a few times. The chain recombines TRBV6-1 with TRBJ2-7; D might be TRBD2 (6 bases). In germline, CDR1 is MNHNS, CDR2 SASEGT. V was trimmed by 6 bases and J by 4 bases, leaving 19 bases between them. The CDR3 covers 15 residues. The chain's CDR3 is CASRVTRIAEYEQYF. In nucleotides, the CDR3 is TGTGCCAGCAGGGTAACCCGGATAGCGGAGTACGAGCAGTACTTC.

As to this clonotype: A much larger clone lies a single base off, so this may be a read error. The rearrangement uses TRBV15 and TRBJ1-1; 7 nucleotides align to TRBD1. Germline assignment: CDR1 LNHNV and CDR2 YYDKDF (reference sequence). This CDR3 has 15 amino acids. With V trimmed by 5 bases and J by 8 bases, 14 bases remained unmatched. CDR3 amino acids: CATSGQVMKREEAFF. The CDR3 DNA reads TGTGCCACCAGCGGACAGGTTATGAAGAGGGAAGAAGCTTTCTTT.

The chain links TRBV7-2 to TRBJ2-1; weak D call: TRBD2 (6 bases). V lost 3 bases, J lost 2 bases, and 17 bases lay in between. In germline, CDR1 is SGHTA, CDR2 FQGNSA. The CDR3 is 17 residues long. CDR3 bases: TGTGCCAGCAGCTTGGTCCCGTACGGGAGTGCCTACAATGAGCAGTTCTTC. The encoded protein is CASSLVPYGSAYNEQFF. Supplemented by reference TRBV7-2 and TRBJ2-1, the full variable domain reads GAGVSQSPSNKVTEKGKDVELRCDPISGHTALYWYRQSLGQGLEFLIYFQGNSAPDKSGLPSDRFSAERTGGSVSTLTIQRTQQEDSAVYLCASSLVPYGSAYNEQFFGPGTRLTVL.

The CDR3 reads CNALEYTDTQYF. The CDR3 bases are TGCAACGCCCTAGAGTACACAGATACGCAGTATTTT. This sequence joins TRBV29-1 and TRBJ2-3; D unclear. Germline V lookup: CDR1 SQVTM, CDR2 ANQGSEA. This CDR3 comprises 12 residues.

This clonotype turned up a few times. The rearrangement links TRBV14 to TRBJ2-7; unclear D gene. V was clipped by 0 bases and J by 7 bases, with 13 bases between them. This CDR3 spans 14 amino acids. The V gene's germline CDR1 is SGHDN and CDR2 FVKESK. DNA of the CDR3: TGTGCCAGCAGCCAAGACTACACCATTGGGGAGCAGTACTTC. This sequence encodes CASSQDYTIGEQYF.

V usage is TRBV29-1 and J usage is TRBJ2-7; D is perhaps TRBD2 (5 bases). The length of the CDR3 is 14 residues. V gave up 3 bases and J gave up 0 bases, with 12 bases separating them. From germline, CDR1 is SQVTM and CDR2 ANQGSEA. The chain's CDR3 is CSVDWNGGSYEQYF. The CDR3 DNA is TGCAGCGTTGACTGGAACGGAGGCTCCTACGAGCAGTACTTC.

This chain uses TRBV20-1 with TRBJ2-5; 7 nucleotides align to TRBD2. Matching the DNA end better, TRBJ2-7 makes the J call doubtful. Germline V CDR1 and CDR2: DFQATT, SNEGSKA (reference sequence). CDR3 length equals 14 residues. The CDR3 nucleotides read TGCAGTGTCCTCCGGATTAGCGGGCCTAGCGAGCAGTACTTC. Protein sequence: CSVLRISGPSEQYF.

This chain joins TRBV20-1 and TRBJ2-1, with 10 nucleotides matching TRBD2. J was trimmed by 7 bases and V by 3 bases; bases with no gene match: 6. Germline CDR1 reads DFQATT; CDR2 reads SNEGSKA (reference sequence). CDR3 length: 14 residues. DNA for the CDR3: TGCAGTGCTAGGGAAGCGGGAGGGATAAATGAGCAGTTCTTC. It codes for CSAREAGGINEQFF.

The sample holds a few counts of this clonotype. CDR3 nucleotides: TGCGCCAGCAGCTTGCTGACAGCTGGGGACACTGAAGCTTTCTTT. Translated, it gives CASSLLTAGDTEAFF. The V gene is TRBV5-1, the J gene TRBJ1-1, with D possibly matching TRBD1 (5 bases). Trimming stripped 1 base from V and 3 bases from J, with 13 bases between. CDR1 and CDR2 (germline): SGHRS, YFSETQ. The CDR3 contains 15 residues.

The chain has TRBV20-1 and TRBJ2-1; D is unresolved. Trimming left V 7 bases short and J 5 bases short, with 6 bases between. Germline assignment: CDR1 DFQATT and CDR2 SNEGSKA (reference sequence). The CDR3 is 10 residues long. The CDR3 sequence: CSGEHNEQFF. Here the CDR3 DNA reads TGCAGTGGCGAGCACAATGAGCAGTTCTTC.

In this sample, this clonotype turned up a few times. This sequence joins TRBV25-1 and TRBJ1-4, with 10 bases identical to TRBD1. Per germline, CDR1 MGHDK and CDR2 SYGVNS. The CDR3 contains 18 residues. Unmatched junction bases numbered 17, after V lost 5 bases and J lost 8 bases. CDR3 protein: CASSSSAGQGGFGEKLFF. CDR3 coding DNA: TGTGCCAGCAGTTCTAGCGCTGGACAGGGGGGTTTCGGGGAAAAACTGTTTTTT.

Ten or more counts support this clonotype. This chain uses TRBV24-1 with TRBJ2-3; TRBD2 agrees at 8 bases. Looked up from germline, CDR1 is KGHDR and CDR2 is SFDVKD. This CDR3 has 20 residues. The V gene end was trimmed by 6 bases and the J gene end by 2 bases; junction bases not matched to a gene: 21. The DNA of the CDR3 is TGTGCCACCAGTTCGAAGATAGCGGGGCGGAAGCCGGACTTCACAGATACGCAGTATTTT. It yields the protein CATSSKIAGRKPDFTDTQYF.

V gene TRBV3-1 combines with J gene TRBJ2-3; D call uncertain. CDR1 LGHDT and CDR2 YNNKEL come from the germline V gene (reference sequence). With 4 bases removed from V and 5 bases from J, the gap between germline ends came to 10 bases. The CDR3 spans 13 residues. In DNA, the CDR3 is TGTGCCAGCAGCCCCCCTGGAGTAGATACGCAGTATTTT. Protein sequence: CASSPPGVDTQYF.

The rearrangement links TRBV28 to TRBJ2-7; D is ambiguous. Germline values: CDR1 MDHEN, CDR2 SYDVKM. This CDR3 is 13 amino acids long. V was trimmed by 4 bases and J by 3 bases, leaving 10 bases between them. This CDR3 is CASSWFKRYEQYF. As DNA, the CDR3 is TGTGCCAGCAGTTGGTTCAAACGCTACGAGCAGTACTTC.

This clonotype was observed a handful of times. V gene TRBV5-6 combines with J gene TRBJ2-5; TRBD1 matches at 10 bases. Germline loops: CDR1 SGHDT, CDR2 YYEEEE. V shed 0 bases, J shed 7 bases, and the junction held 6 bases outside the gene matches. The CDR3 length is 15 residues. The CDR3 here is CASSLGTGGRRTQYF. DNA of the CDR3: TGTGCCAGCAGCTTGGGGACAGGGGGACGTCGGACCCAGTACTTC.

This clonotype was seen many times. The J gene is TRBJ2-3, the V gene TRBV18; possibly TRBD1 for D (6 bases). CDR1 and CDR2 from the germline V gene are KGHSH and LQKENI. V lost 0 bases and J 5 bases, leaving 18 bases between the germline ends. The CDR3 length is 17 residues. Written as DNA, the CDR3 is TGTGCCAGCTCACCACCGATACTCGACAGGTTAAGAGATACGCAGTATTTT. Its translation is CASSPPILDRLRDTQYF.

A remark on this clonotype: The junction shows a germline mismatch at one end, possibly a read error. The J gene is TRBJ1-1, the V gene TRBV6-6; no firm D call. This CDR3 has 16 amino acids. CDR1 and CDR2 (germline): MNHNY, SVGAGI (reference sequence). The CDR3 DNA reads TGTGCCGGCAGTTACGTTCCCGGCGGGCCCACCTTACAAGCTTTCTTT. Its translation is CAGSYVPGGPTLQAFF.

The chain links TRBV5-1 to TRBJ2-7; D gene uncertain. The CDR3 totals 12 residues. The V gene's germline CDR1 is SGHRS and CDR2 YFSETQ. Trimming took off 3 bases at V and 3 bases at J, with 7 bases between the two ends. The CDR3 DNA is TGCGCCAGCAGCTCGGACCTCTACGAGCAGTACTTC. Translated: CASSSDLYEQYF.

This chain connects TRBV28 to TRBJ1-1, with D tentatively TRBD1 (6 bases). V was pared by 3 bases and J by 5 bases, with 13 bases between. Germline lookup yields CDR1 MDHEN and CDR2 SYDVKM. The CDR3 sequence is 14 residues long. The CDR3 DNA is TGTGCCAGCAGTTTGGGAGGGGGAAGAACTGAAGCTTTCTTT. Protein: CASSLGGGRTEAFF.